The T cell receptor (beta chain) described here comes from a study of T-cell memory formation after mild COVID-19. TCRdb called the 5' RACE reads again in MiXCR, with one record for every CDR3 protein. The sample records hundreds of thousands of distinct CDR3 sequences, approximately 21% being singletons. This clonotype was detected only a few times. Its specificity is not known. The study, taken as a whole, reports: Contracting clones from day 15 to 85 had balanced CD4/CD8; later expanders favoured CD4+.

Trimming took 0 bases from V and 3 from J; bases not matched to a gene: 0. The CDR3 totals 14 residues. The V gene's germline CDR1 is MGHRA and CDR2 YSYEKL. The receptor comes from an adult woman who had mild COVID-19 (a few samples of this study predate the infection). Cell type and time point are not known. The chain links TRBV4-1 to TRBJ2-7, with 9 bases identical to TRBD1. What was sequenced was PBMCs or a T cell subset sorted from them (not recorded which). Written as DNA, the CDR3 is TGCGCCAGCAGCCAAGAGGACAGGGGCTACGAGCAGTACTTC. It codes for CASSQEDRGYEQYF.